The 8 T cell receptor beta chains listed next were all sequenced from one sample in a study of T cells in Graves' hyperthyroidism and ophthalmopathy. Amplification of TCR beta CDR3 regions was performed using RNA transcripts as template. An initial round of RT-PCR targeting the TCR CDR3 relied on the HTBI primer set. In TCRdb, the multiplex PCR reads were re-called with MiXCR into one record per CDR3 protein. The data contain about 410,000 distinct CDR3 sequences, 14% to 15% of them singletons. Sequenced sample: blood. The receptors here all came from a young man with Graves' ophthalmopathy.

This clonotype was observed at least ten times. The gene calls are TRBV2 and TRBJ2-7; the match to TRBD2 covers 8 bases. The CDR3 contains 13 residues. In germline, CDR1 is SNHLY, CDR2 FYNNEI. The V and J ends lost 6 bases and 1 base, in that order; junction bases with no gene match: 2. The CDR3 nucleotides are TGTGCCAGCAGCAAGCGGGGGTCCTACGAGCAGTACTTC. Protein sequence: CASSKRGSYEQYF.

This clonotype was recorded many times. The genes are TRBV4-2 and TRBJ1-2; D is undetermined. Trimming left V 0 bases short and J 1 base short, with 6 bases between. The germline V gene encodes CDR1 LGHNA and CDR2 YNFKEQ. The length of the CDR3 is 14 residues. The CDR3, as DNA: TGTGCCAGCAGCCAAGATTTGAGTAACTATGGCTACACCTTC. It is translated as CASSQDLSNYGYTF.

This clonotype was observed at least ten times. The gene calls are TRBV24-1 and TRBJ2-5; D remains unclear. CDR1 is KGHDR, CDR2 SFDVKD, per germline. Trimming took 3 bases from V and 5 from J, leaving 18 bases between them. The CDR3 sequence is 16 residues long. The CDR3 nucleotides are TGTGCCACCAGTGATCCCCGGGCCGACGCCCCGGAGACCCAGTACTTC. Residues: CATSDPRADAPETQYF.

The table lists this clonotype with a count of one. This rearrangement joins TRBV6-1 to TRBJ2-5; D might be TRBD2 (6 bases). Trimming took off 7 bases at V and 5 bases at J, with 17 bases between the two ends. CDR1 and CDR2 (germline): MNHNS, SASEGT. CDR3 length equals 14 residues. The chain's CDR3 is CASTSGRSHETQYF. CDR3 nucleotides: TGTGCCAGCACTAGTGGGAGGTCCCACGAGACCCAGTACTTC.

This clonotype has just one count. The chain couples TRBV20-1 to TRBJ2-5, with TRBD2 identical over 8 bases. The CDR3 spans 16 residues. With 8 bases clipped from V and 5 bases from J, the junction kept 19 bases outside the gene matches. Germline CDR1 is DFQATT and CDR2 is SNEGSKA (reference sequence). The CDR3 is CSSRASGSHPGETQYF. The CDR3 region has the DNA TGCAGTTCAAGGGCGAGCGGGAGCCACCCGGGGGAGACCCAGTACTTC.

This clonotype has more than one count but fewer than ten. This CDR3 is missing its conserved last phenylalanine or tryptophan, likely due to a read error. The J gene is TRBJ1-1, the V gene TRBV13; TRBD1 matches 8 bases. The CDR3 spans 16 residues. Germline loops: CDR1 PRHDT, CDR2 FYEKMQ (reference sequence). V dropped 4 bases and J dropped 0; count of bases not matched to a gene: 7. CDR3 bases: TGTGCCAGCAGCTCGGACAGGGATACAATGAACACTGAAGCTTTCCTT. Translating it yields CASSSDRDTMNTEAFL.

Written as DNA, the CDR3 is TGCAGCGTCGACAGGGACGGCGAAAAACTGTTTTTT. Amino acid sequence: CSVDRDGEKLFF. The V call is TRBV29-1, the J call TRBJ1-4; 7 bases align to TRBD1. This CDR3 has 12 residues. The V gene end was trimmed by 6 bases and the J gene end by 8 bases; junction bases not matched to a gene: 6. Germline loops: CDR1 SQVTM, CDR2 ANQGSEA.

A few counts support this clonotype. The V and J genes are TRBV5-1 and TRBJ2-7; 8 nucleotides align to TRBD1. The CDR3 spans 16 residues. The germline V gene encodes CDR1 SGHRS and CDR2 YFSETQ. Trimming cost V 4 bases and J 1 base; bases outside gene matches: 10. This CDR3 is CASSLEGQGFSYEQYF. CDR3 coding DNA: TGCGCCAGCAGCCTTGAAGGACAGGGTTTTTCCTACGAGCAGTACTTC.